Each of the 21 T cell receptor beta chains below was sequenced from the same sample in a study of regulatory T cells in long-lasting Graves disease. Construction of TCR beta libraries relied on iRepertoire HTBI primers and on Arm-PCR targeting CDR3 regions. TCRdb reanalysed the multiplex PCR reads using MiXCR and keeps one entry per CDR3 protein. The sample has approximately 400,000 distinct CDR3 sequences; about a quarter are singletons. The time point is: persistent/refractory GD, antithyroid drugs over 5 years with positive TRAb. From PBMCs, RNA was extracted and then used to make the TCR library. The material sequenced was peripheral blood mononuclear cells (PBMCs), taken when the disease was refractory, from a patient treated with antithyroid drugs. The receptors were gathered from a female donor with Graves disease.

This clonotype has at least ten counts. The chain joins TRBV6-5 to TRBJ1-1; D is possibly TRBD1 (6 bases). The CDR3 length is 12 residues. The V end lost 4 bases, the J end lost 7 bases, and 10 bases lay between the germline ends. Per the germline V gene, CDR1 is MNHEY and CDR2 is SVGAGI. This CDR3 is CASSSSTGEAFF. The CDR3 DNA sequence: TGTGCCAGCAGTTCCTCGACAGGTGAAGCTTTCTTT.

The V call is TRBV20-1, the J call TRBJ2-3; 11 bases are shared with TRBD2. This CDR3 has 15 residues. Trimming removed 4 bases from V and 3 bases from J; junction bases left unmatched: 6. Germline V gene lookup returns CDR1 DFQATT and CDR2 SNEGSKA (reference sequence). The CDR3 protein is CSAIVLAGATDTQYF. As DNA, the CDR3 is TGCAGTGCTATAGTACTAGCGGGAGCAACAGATACGCAGTATTTT.

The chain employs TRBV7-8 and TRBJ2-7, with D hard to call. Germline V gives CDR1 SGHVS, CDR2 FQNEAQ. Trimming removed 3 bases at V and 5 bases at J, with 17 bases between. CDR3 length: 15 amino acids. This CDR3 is CASSFSGLQYNEQYF. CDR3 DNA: TGTGCCAGCAGCTTCTCTGGGTTACAATATAACGAGCAGTACTTC.

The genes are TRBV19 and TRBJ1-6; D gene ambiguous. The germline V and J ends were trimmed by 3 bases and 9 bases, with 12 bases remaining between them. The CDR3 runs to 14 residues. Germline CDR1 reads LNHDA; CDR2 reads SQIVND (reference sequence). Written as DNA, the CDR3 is TGTGCCAGTAGTATCTGGGCAAAGGCTTCACCCCTCCACTTT. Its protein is CASSIWAKASPLHF.

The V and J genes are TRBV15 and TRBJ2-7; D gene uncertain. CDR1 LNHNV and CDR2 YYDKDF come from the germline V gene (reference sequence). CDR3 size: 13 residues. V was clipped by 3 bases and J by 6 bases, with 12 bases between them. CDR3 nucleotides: TGTGCCACCAGCAGTGAGATTAGGTTCGAGCAGTACTTC. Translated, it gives CATSSEIRFEQYF. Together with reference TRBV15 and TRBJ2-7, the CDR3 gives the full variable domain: DAMVIQNPRYQVTQFGKPVTLSCSQTLNHNVMYWYQQKSSQAPKLLFHYYDKDFNNEADTPDNFQSRRPNTSFCFLDIRSPGLGDTAMYLCATSSEIRFEQYFGPGTRLTVT.

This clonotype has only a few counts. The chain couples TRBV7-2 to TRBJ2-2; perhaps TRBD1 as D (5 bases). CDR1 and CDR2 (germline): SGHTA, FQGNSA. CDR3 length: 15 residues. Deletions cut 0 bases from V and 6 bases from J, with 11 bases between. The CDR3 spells CASSLAAGSPGELFF. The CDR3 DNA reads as TGTGCCAGCAGCTTAGCGGCAGGGTCCCCCGGGGAGCTGTTTTTT.

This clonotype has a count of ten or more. This CDR3 reads CASRPRLMTGNTIYF. In nucleotides, the CDR3 is TGTGCCAGCAGGCCCAGGCTTATGACTGGAAACACCATATATTTT. The chain has TRBV6-1 and TRBJ1-3; D is unresolved. CDR1 is MNHNS, CDR2 SASEGT, per germline. V gave up 6 bases and J gave up 2 bases, with 14 bases separating them. The CDR3 is made up of 15 amino acids.

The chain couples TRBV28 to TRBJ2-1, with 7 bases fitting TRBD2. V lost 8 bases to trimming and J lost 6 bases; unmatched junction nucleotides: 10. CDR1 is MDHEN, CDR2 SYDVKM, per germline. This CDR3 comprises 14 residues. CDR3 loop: CASLRGGSVNEQFF. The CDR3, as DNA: TGTGCCAGCCTACGGGGCGGGAGTGTCAATGAGCAGTTCTTC.

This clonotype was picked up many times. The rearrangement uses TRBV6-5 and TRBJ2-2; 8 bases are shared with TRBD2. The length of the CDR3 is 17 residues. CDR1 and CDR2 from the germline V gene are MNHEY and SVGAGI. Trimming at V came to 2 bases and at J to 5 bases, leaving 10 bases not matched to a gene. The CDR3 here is CASSYGVAGLRTGELFF. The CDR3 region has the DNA TGTGCCAGCAGTTACGGAGTAGCGGGATTAAGAACCGGGGAGCTGTTTTTT.

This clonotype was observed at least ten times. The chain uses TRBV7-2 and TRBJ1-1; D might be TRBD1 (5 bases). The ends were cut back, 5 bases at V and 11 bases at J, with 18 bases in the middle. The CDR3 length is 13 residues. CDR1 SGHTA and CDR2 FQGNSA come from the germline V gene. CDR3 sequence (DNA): TGTGCCAGCAGCCCGTTGACAGCTGTGAAGGCTTTCTTT. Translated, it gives CASSPLTAVKAFF.

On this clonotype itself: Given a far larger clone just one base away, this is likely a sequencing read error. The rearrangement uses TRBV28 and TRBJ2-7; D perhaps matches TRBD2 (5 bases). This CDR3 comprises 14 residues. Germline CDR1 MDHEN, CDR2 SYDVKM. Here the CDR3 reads CASSLSLESGGKYF. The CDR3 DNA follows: TGTGCCAGCAGCTTATCTCTAGAGTCCGGAGGAAAGTACTTC.

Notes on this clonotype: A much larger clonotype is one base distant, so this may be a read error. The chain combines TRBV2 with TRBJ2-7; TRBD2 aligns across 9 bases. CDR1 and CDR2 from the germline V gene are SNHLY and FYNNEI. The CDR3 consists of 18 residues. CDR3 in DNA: TGTGCCAGCAGTGTTTACCAGGGCTGGACTAGCGATCCCTACGAGCAGTGCTTC. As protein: CASSVYQGWTSDPYEQCF.

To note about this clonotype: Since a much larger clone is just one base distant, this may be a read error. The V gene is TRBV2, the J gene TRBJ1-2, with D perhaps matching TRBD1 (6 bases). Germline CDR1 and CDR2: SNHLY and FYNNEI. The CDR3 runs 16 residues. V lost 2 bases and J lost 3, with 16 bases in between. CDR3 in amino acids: CASSEQLAAGDYGYTF. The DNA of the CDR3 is TGTGCCAGCAGTGAACAACTAGCGGCAGGGGACTATGGCTACACCTTC.

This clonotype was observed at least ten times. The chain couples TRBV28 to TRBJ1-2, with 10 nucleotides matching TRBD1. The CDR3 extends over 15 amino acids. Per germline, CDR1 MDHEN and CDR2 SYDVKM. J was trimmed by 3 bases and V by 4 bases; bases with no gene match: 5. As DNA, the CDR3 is TGTGCCAGCAGTTCGACAGGGGGCGAGGACTATGGCTACACCTTC. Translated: CASSSTGGEDYGYTF.

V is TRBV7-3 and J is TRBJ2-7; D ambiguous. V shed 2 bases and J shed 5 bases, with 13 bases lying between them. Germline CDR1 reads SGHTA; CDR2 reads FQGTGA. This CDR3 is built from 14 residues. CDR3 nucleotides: TGTGCCAGCAGCTTAGGTGGGCCCCTTAACGAGCAGTACTTC. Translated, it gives CASSLGGPLNEQYF. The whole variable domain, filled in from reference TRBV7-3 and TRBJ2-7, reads GAGVSQTPSNKVTEKGKYVELRCDPISGHTALYWYRQSLGQGPEFLIYFQGTGAADDSGLPNDRFFAVRPEGSVSTLKIQRTERGDSAVYLCASSLGGPLNEQYFGPGTRLTVT.

CDR3 coding DNA: TGTGCCAGCAGCTCCCCTAGCGGGGAGCTGTTTTTT. Residues: CASSSPSGELFF. This sequence joins TRBV7-2 and TRBJ2-2; D remains ambiguous. From germline, CDR1 is SGHTA and CDR2 FQGNSA. The CDR3 has 12 residues. The V gene lost 4 bases and the J gene lost 7 bases, with 7 bases spanning the gap.

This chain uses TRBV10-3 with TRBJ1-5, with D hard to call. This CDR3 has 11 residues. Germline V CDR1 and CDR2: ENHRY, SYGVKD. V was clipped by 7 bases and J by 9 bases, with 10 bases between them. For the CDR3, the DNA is TGTGCCATCACCCCGTACAGGCCCCAGCATTTT. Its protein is CAITPYRPQHF.

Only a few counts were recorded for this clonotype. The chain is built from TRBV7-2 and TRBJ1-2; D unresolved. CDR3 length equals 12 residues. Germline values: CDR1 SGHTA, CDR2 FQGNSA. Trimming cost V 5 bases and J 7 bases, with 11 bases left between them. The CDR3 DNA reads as TGTGCCAGCAGCCCCGCTCCCGGTGGCTACACCTTC. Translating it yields CASSPAPGGYTF.

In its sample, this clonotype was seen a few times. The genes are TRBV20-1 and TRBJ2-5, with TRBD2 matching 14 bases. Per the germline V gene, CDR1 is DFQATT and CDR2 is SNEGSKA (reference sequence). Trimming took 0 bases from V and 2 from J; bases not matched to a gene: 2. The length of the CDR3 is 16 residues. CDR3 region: CSARDWTSGRQETQYF. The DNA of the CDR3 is TGCAGTGCTAGAGATTGGACTAGCGGGAGGCAAGAGACCCAGTACTTC.

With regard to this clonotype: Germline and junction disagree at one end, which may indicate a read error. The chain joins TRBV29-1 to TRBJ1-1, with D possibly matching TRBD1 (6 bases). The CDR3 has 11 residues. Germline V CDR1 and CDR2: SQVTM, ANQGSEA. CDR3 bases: TGCAGTGTTGGACAGACCCCTGAAGCTTTCTTT. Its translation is CSVGQTPEAFF.

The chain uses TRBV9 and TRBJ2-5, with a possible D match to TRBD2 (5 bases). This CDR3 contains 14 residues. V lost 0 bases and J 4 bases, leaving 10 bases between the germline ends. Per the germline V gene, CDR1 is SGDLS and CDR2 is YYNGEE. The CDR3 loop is CASSVETSLETQYF. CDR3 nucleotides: TGTGCCAGCAGCGTAGAAACTAGTTTAGAGACCCAGTACTTC. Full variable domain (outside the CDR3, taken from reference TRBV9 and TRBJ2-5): DSGVTQTPKHLITATGQRVTLRCSPRSGDLSVYWYQQSLDQGLQFLIQYYNGEERAKGNILERFSAQQFPDLHSELNLSSLELGDSALYFCASSVETSLETQYFGPGTRLLVL.